This is a list of T cell receptor beta chains from one sample in a study of molecular identifiers for immune sequencing clone quantification. TCRdb recomputed calls from the PCR reads with MiXCR, one row per CDR3 protein. The data show just under 20,000 distinct CDR3 sequences, with roughly 20% seen just once and 5.5% to 7% held by the top ten. The material sequenced was naive CD8+ T cells from blood, with Jurkat cell RNA spiked in. Receptors originate from a human donor in good health. Some libraries in this study had Jurkat cell RNA spiked in. Both conserved end residues are part of each CDR3.

TRBV6-2/TRBV6-3	TRBJ2-1	CASSYLWGKANEQFF
TRBV12-3/TRBV12-4	TRBJ2-2	CASSLAAGELFF
TRBV9	TRBJ2-1	CASSWGFLSEQFF
TRBV28	TRBJ2-1	CASSLTLAGDYNEQFF
TRBV4-3	TRBJ2-7	CASSQGQGAYEQYF
TRBV20-1	TRBJ2-7	CSATPGGEQYF
TRBV28	TRBJ1-1	CASSLPRTPRNTEAFF
TRBV29-1	TRBJ2-1	CSASGSSYNEQFF
TRBV9	TRBJ2-1	CASSVGGTVLNRVEQFF
TRBV19	TRBJ1-2	CASSNSRRAPRGYTF
TRBV7-9	TRBJ2-1	CASSLGIRNTYNEQFF
TRBV11-2	TRBJ2-7	CASSLGQGAYEQYF
TRBV5-6	TRBJ2-7	CASSLGTGSGEQYF
TRBV6-5	TRBJ2-3	CASSYSTGLGYTDTQYF
TRBV7-9	TRBJ2-7	CASRNPLPDEQYF
TRBV9	TRBJ1-4	CASSDRDRGEVYEKLFF
TRBV12-3/TRBV12-4	TRBJ2-1	CASSLVGGTKFF
TRBV4-2	TRBJ2-5	CASSPPEEETQYF
TRBV5-1	TRBJ1-4	CASSFFPTNEKLFF
TRBV4-3	TRBJ1-5	CASSQDIRSNQPQHF
TRBV29-1	TRBJ2-5	CSVLEGPKETQYF
TRBV5-1	TRBJ2-6	CASSHSRSFGANVLTF
TRBV7-9	TRBJ2-5	CASSLALGTGAQLETQYF
TRBV7-6	TRBJ2-6	CASSPSGSGANVLTF
TRBV4-3	TRBJ2-7	CASSQDERGRNEQYF
TRBV28	TRBJ2-1	CASSTNEQFF
TRBV7-9	TRBJ2-1	CASSSRQGGYEQFF
TRBV20-1	TRBJ2-1	CSARVSRGLEQFF
TRBV30	TRBJ1-5	CAWSGGGRDQPQHF
TRBV28	TRBJ1-6	CASNDPGTAYNSPLHF
TRBV10-2	TRBJ2-7	CASGDRVKEVLAGSIVHLSYEQYF
TRBV20-1	TRBJ2-7	CSGTDVSSYEQYF
TRBV28	TRBJ1-2	CASSFSGPGYGYTF